This T cell receptor (beta chain) was identified during a study of beta chain features in type 1 diabetes. Only a few counts were recorded for this clone. Of the isolated RNA, all was reverse transcribed, and so the sequenced material was expressed TCRB transcripts. Clones were sequenced by immunoSEQ multiplex PCR, and TCRdb holds only the in-frame ones, with some missing. Of 390,000 or so clones in the sample, 11% to 15% are singletons; the top ten hold 0.035% to 0.045%. CDR3 length: 19 residues. V shed 3 bases and J 8 bases; nucleotides not matched to a gene: 23. The V gene's germline CDR1 is GTSNPN and CDR2 SVGIG (reference sequence).

Sequencing was performed on naive CD4+ T cells from blood. The receptor comes from a man under 40 in good health. The chain couples TRBV30 to TRBJ2-1, with 9 bases matching TRBD2. CDR3 coding DNA: TGTGCCTGGAGACGTACCCTAGCGGGATTAGGGGTCTTATTCGATGAGCAGTTCTTC. Protein product: CAWRRTLAGLGVLFDEQFF.